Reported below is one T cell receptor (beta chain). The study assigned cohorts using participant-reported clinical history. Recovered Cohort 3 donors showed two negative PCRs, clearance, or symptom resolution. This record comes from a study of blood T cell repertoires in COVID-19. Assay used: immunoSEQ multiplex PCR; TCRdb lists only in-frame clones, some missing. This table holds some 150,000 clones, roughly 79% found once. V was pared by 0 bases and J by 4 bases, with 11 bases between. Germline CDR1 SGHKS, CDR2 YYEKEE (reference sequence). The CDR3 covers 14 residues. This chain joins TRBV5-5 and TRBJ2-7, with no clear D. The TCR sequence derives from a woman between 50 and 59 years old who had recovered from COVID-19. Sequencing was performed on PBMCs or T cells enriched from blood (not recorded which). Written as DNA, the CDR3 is TGTGCCAGCAGCTTGGACAGAGCAGCATACGAGCAGTACTTC. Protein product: CASSLDRAAYEQYF.